This T cell receptor beta chain was identified during a study of blood T cell repertoires in COVID-19. Study-level information: Samples came from the United States, Italy and Spain, spanning acute and convalescent COVID-19. Sources were T cells, B-cell-depleted T cells, or PBMCs; the material itself was cDNA or gDNA.

Germline assignment: CDR1 GTSNPN and CDR2 SVGIG (reference sequence). V was shortened by 3 bases and J by 3 bases, with 9 bases between the two germline ends. The length of the CDR3 is 12 residues. Original analysis: Using reference gene primer amplification, nucleated cell counts were estimated. Repertoires were generated with immunoSEQ multiplex PCR, while TCRdb's copy carries only in-frame clones and drops some. V and J calls and clone size are those listed in that table; D and trimming were worked out from the DNA. Of 110,000 or so clones in the sample, about 74% were seen once. This rearrangement joins TRBV30 to TRBJ2-7; a weak D match, TRBD1 (7 bases). The clonotype comes from a man between 65 and 80 years old with acute or convalescent COVID-19. The specimen sequenced was peripheral blood. The DNA for the CDR3 is TGTGCCTGGAGCAGGGGGGACTACGAGCAGTACTTC. This gives the protein CAWSRGDYEQYF.